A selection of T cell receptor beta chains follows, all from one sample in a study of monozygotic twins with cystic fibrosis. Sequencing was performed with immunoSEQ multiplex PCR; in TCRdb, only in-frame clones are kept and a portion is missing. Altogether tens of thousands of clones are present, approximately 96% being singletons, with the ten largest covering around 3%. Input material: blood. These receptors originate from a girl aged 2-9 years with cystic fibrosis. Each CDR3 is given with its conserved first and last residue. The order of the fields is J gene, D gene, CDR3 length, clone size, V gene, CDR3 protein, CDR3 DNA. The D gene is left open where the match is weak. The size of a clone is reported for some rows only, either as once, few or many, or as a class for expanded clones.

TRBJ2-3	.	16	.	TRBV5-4	CASSLKFGGGTDTQYF	TGTGCCAGCAGCTTGAAGTTCGGCGGGGGCACAGATACGCAGTATTTT
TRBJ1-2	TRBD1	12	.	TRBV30	CACLGQGGGYTF	TGTGCCTGCCTGGGACAGGGAGGAGGCTACACCTTC
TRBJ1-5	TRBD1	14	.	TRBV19	CASSTGVHNQPQHF	TGTGCCAGCTCCACAGGGGTCCACAATCAGCCCCAGCATTTT
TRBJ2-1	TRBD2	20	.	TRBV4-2	CASSQGKSLAGVRSPDEQFF	TGTGCCAGCAGCCAAGGAAAATCCCTAGCGGGAGTGAGGAGTCCGGATGAGCAGTTCTTC
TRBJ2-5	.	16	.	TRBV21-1	CASSKGGGAPPREQYF	TGTGCCAGCAGCAAAGGGGGAGGGGCTCCTCCTCGGGAGCAGTACTTC
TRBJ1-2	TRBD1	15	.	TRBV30	CAWTFPYRQGGGYTF	TGTGCCTGGACTTTCCCTTACCGACAGGGGGGTGGCTACACCTTC
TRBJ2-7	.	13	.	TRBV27	CASSLWGNYEQYF	TGTGCCAGCAGTTTATGGGGTAATTACGAGCAGTACTTC
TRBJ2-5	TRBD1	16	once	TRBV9	CASSDNRDSAKETQYF	TGTGCCAGCAGCGACAACCGGGACAGTGCTAAAGAGACCCAGTACTTC
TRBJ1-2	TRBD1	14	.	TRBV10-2	CASSEQGAGYGYTF	TGCGCCAGCAGCGAACAGGGGGCGGGCTATGGCTACACCTTC
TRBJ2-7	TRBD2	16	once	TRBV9	CASSVGGRLASDEQYF	TGTGCCAGCAGCGTAGGGGGACGACTAGCGAGCGACGAGCAGTACTTC
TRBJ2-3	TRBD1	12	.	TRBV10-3	CATQGRTDTQYF	TGTGCCACACAGGGGCGCACAGATACGCAGTATTTT
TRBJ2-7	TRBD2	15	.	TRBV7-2	CASSLLSGSPHEQYF	TGTGCCAGCAGCTTACTTAGCGGGAGCCCCCACGAGCAGTACTTC
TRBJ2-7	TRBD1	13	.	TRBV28	CASKPGQGSEQYF	TGTGCCAGCAAACCGGGACAGGGCAGCGAGCAGTACTTC
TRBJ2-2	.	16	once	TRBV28	CASSLTRGTWTGELFF	TGTGCCAGCAGTTTAACTCGGGGAACTTGGACCGGGGAGCTGTTTTTT
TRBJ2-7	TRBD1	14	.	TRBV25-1	CASSDQDRYYEQYF	TGTGCCAGCAGTGACCAGGACAGGTACTACGAGCAGTACTTC
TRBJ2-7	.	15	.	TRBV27	CASSPIRYGTYEQYF	TGTGCCAGCAGTCCTATAAGGTACGGGACCTACGAGCAGTACTTC
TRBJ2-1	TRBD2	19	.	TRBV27	CASSPHRGLAGRGWNEQFF	TGTGCCAGCAGTCCTCACAGGGGACTAGCGGGACGTGGTTGGAATGAGCAGTTCTTC
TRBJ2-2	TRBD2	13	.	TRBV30	CVLGREGSGELFF	TGTGTCCTTGGACGGGAGGGCTCCGGGGAGCTGTTTTTT
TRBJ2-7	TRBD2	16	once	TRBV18	CASSPPGLAGSYEQYF	TGTGCCAGCTCACCACCGGGACTAGCGGGCTCCTACGAGCAGTACTTC
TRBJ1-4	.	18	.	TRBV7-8	CASSPGATLVPTNEKLFF	TGTGCCAGCAGCCCAGGGGCGACCTTAGTCCCAACTAATGAAAAACTGTTTTTT
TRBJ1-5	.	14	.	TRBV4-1	CASSHDPGNQPQHF	TGCGCCAGCAGCCACGACCCGGGGAATCAGCCCCAGCATTTT
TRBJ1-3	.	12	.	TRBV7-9	CASSFTGNTIYF	TGTGCCAGCAGCTTTACTGGAAACACCATATATTTT
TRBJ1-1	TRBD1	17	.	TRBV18	CASSPPSLKTGDTEAFF	TGTGCCAGCTCACCACCCAGTTTGAAGACAGGGGACACTGAAGCTTTCTTT
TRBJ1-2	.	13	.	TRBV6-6	CASSYRVSYGYTF	TGTGCCAGCAGTTACCGAGTGAGCTATGGCTACACCTTC
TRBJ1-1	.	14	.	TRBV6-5	CASRETGWGTEAFF	TGTGCCAGCAGGGAGACAGGCTGGGGCACTGAAGCTTTCTTT
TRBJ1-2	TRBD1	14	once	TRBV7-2	CASSIGQASYGYTF	TGTGCCAGCAGCATTGGACAGGCCTCTTATGGCTACACCTTC
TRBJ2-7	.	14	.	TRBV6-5	CASSRGGPSYEQYF	TGTGCCAGCAGTCGAGGAGGGCCCTCTTACGAGCAGTACTTC
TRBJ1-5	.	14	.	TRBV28	CASRTTGRNQPQHF	TGTGCCAGCAGAACTACAGGGAGAAATCAGCCCCAGCATTTT
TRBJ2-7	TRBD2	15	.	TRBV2	CASSEASGNLYEQYF	TGTGCCAGCAGTGAGGCTAGCGGGAATCTCTACGAGCAGTACTTC
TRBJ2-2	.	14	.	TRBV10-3	CAITPSGGSGELFF	TGTGCCATCACCCCCTCGGGTGGGAGCGGGGAGCTGTTTTTT
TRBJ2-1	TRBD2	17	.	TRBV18	CASSPGTSGRVTGEQFF	TGTGCCAGCTCGCCCGGGACTAGCGGGAGGGTGACGGGTGAGCAGTTCTTC
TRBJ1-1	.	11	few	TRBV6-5	CASGLATEAFF	TGTGCCAGCGGCCTAGCGACTGAAGCTTTCTTT
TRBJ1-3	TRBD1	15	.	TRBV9	CASSPTGGSGNTIYF	TGTGCCAGCAGCCCCACAGGGGGCTCAGGAAACACCATATATTTT
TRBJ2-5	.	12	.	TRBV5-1	CASRAEGETQYF	TGCGCCAGCCGGGCTGAGGGGGAGACCCAGTACTTC
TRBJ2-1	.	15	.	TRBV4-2	CASSQVGTGVDEQFF	TGTGCCAGCAGCCAAGTAGGAACAGGCGTGGATGAGCAGTTCTTC
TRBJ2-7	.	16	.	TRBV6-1	CASSDEAGPAGYEQYF	TGTGCCAGCAGTGATGAGGCGGGACCGGCCGGCTACGAGCAGTACTTC
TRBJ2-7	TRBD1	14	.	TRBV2	CASSELGQTYEQYF	TGTGCCAGCAGTGAATTGGGACAGACCTACGAGCAGTACTTC
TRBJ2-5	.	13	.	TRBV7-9	CASSHPLGETQYF	TGTGCCAGCAGCCACCCCCTCGGTGAGACCCAGTACTTC
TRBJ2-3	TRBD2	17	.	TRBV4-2	CASSQVGTSYGTDTQYF	TGTGCCAGCAGCCAAGTCGGGACTAGCTATGGCACAGATACGCAGTATTTT
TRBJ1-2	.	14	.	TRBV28	CASSFSDGFGGYTF	TGTGCCAGCAGTTTCTCGGACGGGTTTGGTGGCTACACCTTC
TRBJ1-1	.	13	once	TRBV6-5	CASRVTGFTEAFF	TGTGCCAGCAGGGTTACAGGATTCACTGAAGCTTTCTTT
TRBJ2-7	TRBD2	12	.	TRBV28	CASSLAGDEQYF	TGTGCCAGCAGTTTAGCGGGAGACGAGCAGTACTTC
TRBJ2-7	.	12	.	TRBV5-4	CASSLGRYEQYF	TGTGCCAGCAGCTTGGGTCGGTACGAGCAGTACTTC